These 13 T cell receptor beta chains were all obtained from the same sample, sequenced in a study of blood T cells in healthy people across ages. For the second PCR, which ran for roughly 6 to 12 cycles, a sample-barcoded 5' primer and a J-beta primer mix were used. Via MiXCR, TCRdb re-called the 5' RACE reads, giving one row per CDR3 protein. The sample gives 1.5 million to 2 million distinct CDR3 sequences, approximately 30% of which show up once; 7.7% is in the top ten. The sample was blood. Receptors originate from a woman in her 30s in good health.

The chain combines TRBV27 with TRBJ2-3; D is possibly TRBD2 (6 bases). Germline CDR1 MNHEY, CDR2 SMNVEV (reference sequence). V lost 1 base to trimming and J lost 0 bases, with 14 bases between them. CDR3 length equals 17 residues. The CDR3 protein is CASSLFLSGHSTDTQYF. The CDR3 DNA reads TGTGCCAGCAGTTTATTTTTGAGCGGGCATAGCACAGATACGCAGTATTTT.

This clonotype has more than one count but fewer than ten. The chain links TRBV14 to TRBJ2-5; 9 positions match TRBD1. The J segment lost 5 bases and the V segment lost 3 bases, leaving 7 bases of the junction unmatched. The CDR3 runs to 15 residues. Per the germline V gene, CDR1 is SGHDN and CDR2 is FVKESK. CDR3 loop: CASSHGGTGTETQYF. For the CDR3, the DNA is TGTGCCAGCAGCCACGGAGGGACAGGGACGGAGACCCAGTACTTC.

This chain joins TRBV7-2 and TRBJ2-5; 7 bases are shared with TRBD2. There are 14 residues in the CDR3. The junction had 7 bases not matched to a gene; V was cut back by 3 bases and J by 6 bases. The germline CDR1 and CDR2 sequences are SGHTA and FQGNSA. CDR3 sequence reads: CASSFRGRFQTQYF. CDR3 bases: TGTGCCAGCAGCTTTCGCGGGAGATTTCAGACCCAGTACTTC.

This chain links TRBV5-1 with TRBJ1-2; the D is unclear. V lost 4 bases to trimming and J lost 2 bases, with 18 bases between them. CDR1 and CDR2 (germline): SGHRS, YFSETQ. This CDR3 spans 16 amino acids. The CDR3 here is CASSPETGGMNYGYTF. The CDR3 DNA reads as TGCGCCAGCAGCCCTGAAACGGGCGGGATGAACTATGGCTACACCTTC.

This sequence joins TRBV6-6 and TRBJ1-5, with 7 bases aligning to TRBD1. V gave up 7 bases and J gave up 4 bases; unmatched junction bases: 4. The CDR3 length is 13 residues. CDR1 and CDR2 from the germline V gene are MNHNY and SVGAGI (reference sequence). CDR3 sequence: CASTQGGNQPQHF. The CDR3 coding sequence is TGTGCCAGCACCCAGGGGGGGAATCAGCCCCAGCATTTT.

Comments on this clonotype: An end of the junction does not agree with germline; a read error may underlie this. The chain carries TRBV29-1 and TRBJ1-2; weak D call: TRBD1 (5 bases). The CDR3 loop spans 16 amino acids. The germline CDR1 and CDR2 sequences are SQVTM and ANQGSEA. The CDR3 loop reads CSIEGDGEGTNYGYTF. CDR3 coding DNA: TGCAGCATTGAAGGTGATGGAGAAGGGACGAACTATGGCTACACCTTC. Drawing the rest from reference TRBV29-1 and TRBJ1-2, the complete variable domain is SAVISQKPSRDICQRGTSLTIQCQVDSQVTMMFWYRQQPGQSLTLIATANQGSEATYESGFVIDKFPISRPNLTFSTLTVSNMSPEDSSIYLCSIEGDGEGTNYGYTFGSGTRLTVV.

This clonotype was seen only a few times. This rearrangement joins TRBV20-1 to TRBJ1-6; D may be TRBD1 (6 bases). V lost 6 bases, J lost 9 bases, and 24 bases lay in between. Germline V gene sequence: CDR1 DFQATT, CDR2 SNEGSKA (reference sequence). CDR3 length equals 16 residues. This CDR3 is CSARVQGPLLSSPLHF. CDR3 in DNA: TGCAGTGCCCGAGTACAGGGTCCACTCCTCAGTTCACCCCTCCACTTT.

Of note for this clonotype: The junction and the germline gene differ at one end; a read error may be behind it. The chain recombines TRBV20-1 with TRBJ2-5, with D unclear. The CDR3 consists of 11 residues. Per germline, CDR1 DFQATT and CDR2 SNEGSKA (reference sequence). The DNA of the CDR3 is TGCAGTGGTAGAGATCTTCAGACCCAGTACTTC. It encodes CSGRDLQTQYF.

This clonotype was seen a handful of times. J is TRBJ2-3 and V is TRBV7-2; unclear D gene. Germline lookup yields CDR1 SGHTA and CDR2 FQGNSA. This CDR3 has 13 amino acids. Trimming shortened V by 7 bases and J by 5 bases, and 13 bases separated the two germline ends. The CDR3 reads CASIPSPGDTQYF. In DNA, the CDR3 is TGTGCCAGCATCCCATCTCCGGGAGATACGCAGTATTTT.

V is TRBV11-2 and J is TRBJ2-1, with D perhaps given as TRBD1 or TRBD2 (5 bases each). V shed 3 bases and J shed 6 bases, with 15 bases lying between them. The CDR3 has 15 amino acids. Germline-derived CDR1 and CDR2 are SGHAT and FQNNGV. The CDR3 nucleotides are TGTGCCAGCAGCTTGCTAGCAGGGTCGGGCAATGAGCAGTTCTTC. Residues: CASSLLAGSGNEQFF.

The table lists this clonotype with a few counts. V is TRBV6-1 and J is TRBJ1-5; D gene unclear. The germline V gene encodes CDR1 MNHNS and CDR2 SASEGT. There are 13 residues in the CDR3. Deletions cut 7 bases from V and 9 bases from J, with 16 bases between. CDR3 DNA: TGTGCCAGCACCGACACGGAAATTGGGCCCCAGCATTTT. As protein: CASTDTEIGPQHF.

The chain couples TRBV7-6 to TRBJ2-7; 7 bases are a match to TRBD1. The CDR3 sequence is 14 residues long. In germline, CDR1 is SGHVS, CDR2 FNYEAQ. The V gene end was trimmed by 4 bases and the J gene end by 10 bases; junction bases not matched to a gene: 13. The CDR3 nucleotides read TGTGCCAGCAGCTCCCCCGGGACAGCGACTCCCCAGTACTTC. Encoded protein: CASSSPGTATPQYF.

The V and J genes are TRBV11-2 and TRBJ1-6, with TRBD1 as a possible D gene (6 bases). Deletions cut 8 bases from V and 9 bases from J, with 17 bases between. The CDR3 is made up of 14 amino acids. Per the germline V gene, CDR1 is SGHAT and CDR2 is FQNNGV. CDR3 sequence (DNA): TGTGCCAGCGGTGTCGGGGACACCGTTTCACCCCTCCACTTT. Protein sequence: CASGVGDTVSPLHF. Together with reference TRBV11-2 and TRBJ1-6, the CDR3 gives the full variable domain: EAGVAQSPRYKIIEKRQSVAFWCNPISGHATLYWYQQILGQGPKLLIQFQNNGVVDDSQLPKDRFSAERLKGVDSTLKIQPAKLEDSAVYLCASGVGDTVSPLHFGNGTRLTVT.